These 25 T cell receptor beta chains originate from one sample sequenced in a study of T cell responses to AZD1222 COVID-19 vaccine. The method was immunoSEQ multiplex PCR; TCRdb's version includes in-frame clones alone and lacks a portion of them. The repertoire holds about 140,000 clones, with over 85% as singletons. This sample comprised peripheral blood, obtained on day 0 of MenACWY control vaccination. These receptors were collected from an adult in good health.

The chain couples TRBV28 to TRBJ1-1; 7 bases fit TRBD1. Germline lookup yields CDR1 MDHEN and CDR2 SYDVKM. The CDR3 is 16 residues long. V was pared by 0 bases and J by 3 bases, with 7 bases of the junction left unmatched. The CDR3 sequence is CASSLWETGKDTEAFF. In nucleotides, the CDR3 is TGTGCCAGCAGTTTATGGGAGACAGGGAAGGACACTGAAGCTTTCTTT.

The genes are TRBV9 and TRBJ2-1, with D perhaps matching TRBD2 (6 bases). This CDR3 has 16 amino acids. Per the germline V gene, CDR1 is SGDLS and CDR2 is YYNGEE. Trimming removed 3 bases at V and 1 base at J, with 14 bases between. Here the CDR3 reads CASSATGEDSYNEQFF. The CDR3 nucleotides read TGTGCCAGCAGCGCAACGGGGGAGGATTCCTACAATGAGCAGTTCTTC.

V gene TRBV6-5 combines with J gene TRBJ1-2; D uncertain. V was clipped by 10 bases and J by 1 base, with 16 bases between them. This CDR3 is 14 amino acids long. Germline-derived CDR1 and CDR2 are MNHEY and SVGAGI. The DNA of the CDR3 is TGTGCCACCCGGGCAGACTCCTTTAACTATGGCTACACCTTC. Amino acid sequence: CATRADSFNYGYTF.

The chain joins TRBV2 to TRBJ1-1; D uncertain. The CDR3 spans 13 residues. Germline V lookup: CDR1 SNHLY, CDR2 FYNNEI. Trimming removed 4 bases at V and 4 bases at J, with 10 bases between. CDR3 residues: CASSVRGTTEAFF. In nucleotides, the CDR3 is TGTGCCAGCAGTGTTCGGGGAACCACTGAAGCTTTCTTT.

The chain employs TRBV20-1 and TRBJ2-3; 12 positions match TRBD2. This CDR3 comprises 14 residues. Germline loops: CDR1 DFQATT, CDR2 SNEGSKA (reference sequence). The trim removed 3 bases at V and 6 bases at J, leaving 4 bases unmatched. CDR3: CSASTSGGPDTQYF. CDR3 nucleotides: TGCAGTGCTAGTACTAGCGGGGGGCCCGATACGCAGTATTTT.

The chain joins TRBV12-3 or TRBV12-4 to TRBJ2-7; no definite D call. The length of the CDR3 is 13 residues. Trimming took off 3 bases at V and 6 bases at J, with 12 bases between the two ends. CDR3 amino acids: CASSFPRRTEQYF. The CDR3 DNA reads TGTGCCAGCAGTTTTCCCCGCCGCACCGAGCAGTACTTC.

This chain connects TRBV7-6 to TRBJ1-6, with D maybe TRBD1 (6 bases). This CDR3 region has 15 residues. The germline V gene has CDR1 SGHVS and CDR2 FNYEAQ. Trimming left V 1 base short and J 9 bases short, with 13 bases between. CDR3: CASSLGGAYGSPLHF. For the CDR3, the DNA is TGTGCCAGCAGCTTAGGGGGGGCCTATGGTTCACCCCTCCACTTT.

The V gene is TRBV30, the J gene TRBJ2-3, with D tentatively TRBD2 (6 bases). CDR3 length: 16 amino acids. Trimming removed 0 bases at V and 2 bases at J, with 15 bases between. Looked up from germline, CDR1 is GTSNPN and CDR2 is SVGIG (reference sequence). The CDR3 nucleotides read TGTGCCTGGAGTGTAGTTTCCCGGGAGTACACAGATACGCAGTATTTT. Translating gives CAWSVVSREYTDTQYF.

This chain joins TRBV15 and TRBJ1-5; D may be TRBD1 (5 bases). The germline V gene has CDR1 LNHNV and CDR2 YYDKDF (reference sequence). This CDR3 has 14 amino acids. Trimming removed 1 base at V and 6 bases at J, with 10 bases between. The CDR3 nucleotides read TGTGCCACCAGCAGAGGGGGCGGGAGTCAGCCCCAGCATTTT. Translation gives CATSRGGGSQPQHF.

The rearrangement links TRBV27 to TRBJ2-1; D is unresolved. The CDR3 runs to 13 residues. The germline gives CDR1 MNHEY, CDR2 SMNVEV (reference sequence). V was shortened by 5 bases and J by 0 bases, with 5 bases between the two germline ends. CDR3 DNA sequence: TGTGCCAGCAGTCCCCGCTCCTACAATGAGCAGTTCTTC. Amino acid sequence: CASSPRSYNEQFF.

This sequence joins TRBV24-1 and TRBJ1-2, with D unclear. V was shortened by 0 bases and J by 7 bases, with 2 bases between the two germline ends. Germline CDR1 reads KGHDR; CDR2 reads SFDVKD. CDR3 length: 11 amino acids. CDR3 loop: CATSDLGGYTF. CDR3 bases: TGTGCCACCAGTGATTTGGGTGGCTACACCTTC.

The chain couples TRBV5-4 to TRBJ1-5; D unclear. There are 15 residues in the CDR3. Between the trimmed V and J ends, which lost 0 bases and 5 bases, there was a span of 12 bases. Germline V gene lookup returns CDR1 SGHNT and CDR2 YYREEE (reference sequence). CDR3 residues: CASSLDGIPDQPQHF. The CDR3 nucleotides are TGTGCCAGCAGCTTGGATGGCATCCCCGATCAGCCCCAGCATTTT.

The chain employs TRBV6-5 and TRBJ2-7; perhaps D is TRBD1 or TRBD2 (5 bases each). The germline V gene encodes CDR1 MNHEY and CDR2 SVGAGI. V lost 4 bases and J lost 3, with 16 bases in between. CDR3 length: 15 amino acids. The DNA for the CDR3 is TGTGCCAGCAGTTTTCTCGGGGCAGGGAACTACGAGCAGTACTTC. Its protein product is CASSFLGAGNYEQYF.

The chain combines TRBV11-3 with TRBJ2-6, with unresolved D. Between the trimmed V and J ends, which lost 7 bases and 2 bases, there was a span of 6 bases. The CDR3 is 13 residues long. Germline CDR1 is SGHNT and CDR2 is YENEEA. The CDR3 sequence: CASKSTGANVLTF. The CDR3, as DNA: TGTGCCAGCAAGTCTACTGGGGCCAACGTCCTGACTTTC.

The chain recombines TRBV28 with TRBJ1-5, with 9 bases matching TRBD1. Looked up from germline, CDR1 is MDHEN and CDR2 is SYDVKM. The CDR3 loop spans 14 amino acids. The ends lost 5 bases at V and 7 bases at J; junction bases unmatched: 6. As DNA, the CDR3 is TGTGCCAGCAGTCGGGACAGGGTATGGCAGCCCCAGCATTTT. Protein: CASSRDRVWQPQHF.

The CDR3 sequence is CASSGTGEETQYF. CDR3 coding DNA: TGTGCCAGCTCAGGGACAGGGGAAGAGACCCAGTACTTC. This chain uses TRBV18 with TRBJ2-5, with TRBD1 identical over 10 bases. The CDR3 is 13 amino acids. Germline V gene lookup returns CDR1 KGHSH and CDR2 LQKENI. The J segment lost 3 bases and the V segment lost 5 bases, leaving 0 bases of the junction unmatched.

This clone appeared a few times. J is TRBJ1-6 and V is TRBV28; 10 bases fit TRBD1. The CDR3 length is 14 residues. J gave up 10 bases and V 5 bases, and 5 bases lay outside the gene matches. In germline, CDR1 is MDHEN, CDR2 SYDVKM. The CDR3 nucleotides are TGTGCCAGCAGTGAGGACAGGGGGAGGTCACCCCTCCACTTT. It translates to CASSEDRGRSPLHF.

The rearrangement joins TRBV28 to TRBJ2-2; the match to TRBD1 covers 7 bases. The germline gives CDR1 MDHEN, CDR2 SYDVKM. The V and J ends lost 10 bases and 2 bases, in that order; junction bases with no gene match: 4. CDR3 size: 13 residues. CDR3 residues: CATDRENTGELFF. The CDR3 DNA follows: TGTGCCACTGACAGGGAAAACACCGGGGAGCTGTTTTTT.

The chain uses TRBV10-3 and TRBJ1-5, with TRBD1 matching 8 bases. Germline trimming cut 6 bases from V and 8 bases from J; bases unmatched to any gene: 6. The germline V gene encodes CDR1 ENHRY and CDR2 SYGVKD. This CDR3 has 13 amino acids. CDR3: CAIRTDRDKPQHF. The CDR3 DNA reads TGTGCCATCAGGACGGACAGGGATAAGCCCCAGCATTTT.

V and J are TRBV14 and TRBJ1-1; D may be TRBD1 (6 bases). CDR1 is SGHDN, CDR2 FVKESK, per germline. V was trimmed by 2 bases and J by 8 bases, leaving 15 bases between them. The CDR3 consists of 14 residues. The CDR3 nucleotides are TGTGCCAGCAGCCAATTCCGGGGGGGGGCAGAAGCTTTCTTT. As protein: CASSQFRGGAEAFF.

V usage is TRBV5-1 and J usage is TRBJ1-6; D possibly corresponds to TRBD1 (5 bases). This CDR3 region has 14 residues. Trimming took off 1 base at V and 7 bases at J, with 9 bases between the two ends. From germline, CDR1 is SGHRS and CDR2 YFSETQ. This chain's CDR3 is CASSLQGTNSPLHF. In DNA form, the CDR3 reads TGCGCCAGCAGCTTGCAGGGTACCAATTCACCCCTCCACTTT.

The chain's CDR3 is CASSSRFDRLNTEAFF. The CDR3 region has the DNA TGCGCCAGCAGCTCCCGGTTCGACAGACTGAACACTGAAGCTTTCTTT. This chain connects TRBV5-1 to TRBJ1-1; a weak D match, TRBD1 (5 bases). The CDR3 sequence is 16 residues long. Germline V gene lookup returns CDR1 SGHRS and CDR2 YFSETQ. V was cut by 3 bases and J by 0 bases, with 15 bases left in between.

This chain joins TRBV2 and TRBJ1-1, with D unresolved. The CDR3 has 11 amino acids. From germline, CDR1 is SNHLY and CDR2 FYNNEI. Trimming took 9 bases from V and 5 from J, leaving 10 bases between them. Here the CDR3 DNA reads TGTGCCAGTAAGAGGGATACTGAAGCTTTCTTT. Protein: CASKRDTEAFF.

CDR3 loop: CASSSLTGPLYGYTF. CDR3 sequence (DNA): TGTGCCAGCAGTTCCCTGACAGGACCCCTTTATGGCTACACCTTC. The rearrangement uses TRBV28 and TRBJ1-2, with D possibly matching TRBD1 (6 bases). CDR1 and CDR2 from the germline V gene are MDHEN and SYDVKM. The CDR3 covers 15 residues. The V gene lost 4 bases and the J gene lost 5 bases, with 17 bases spanning the gap.

The chain couples TRBV30 to TRBJ1-4; TRBD1 agrees at 8 bases. The CDR3 extends over 13 amino acids. Looked up from germline, CDR1 is GTSNPN and CDR2 is SVGIG (reference sequence). The J segment lost 5 bases and the V segment lost 5 bases, leaving 4 bases of the junction unmatched. This CDR3 reads CAWDRGRNEKLFF. The DNA for the CDR3 is TGTGCCTGGGACAGGGGTAGGAATGAAAAACTGTTTTTT.